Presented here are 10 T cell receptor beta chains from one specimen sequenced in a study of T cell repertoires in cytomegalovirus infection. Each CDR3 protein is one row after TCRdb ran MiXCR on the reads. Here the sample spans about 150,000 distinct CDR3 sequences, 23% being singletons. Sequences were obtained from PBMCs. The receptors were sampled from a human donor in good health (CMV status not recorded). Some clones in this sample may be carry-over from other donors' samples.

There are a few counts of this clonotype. CDR3 nucleotide sequence: TGTGCCAGCTCACCTCACAGGGATTCACCCCTCCACTTT. Amino acids: CASSPHRDSPLHF. V and J are TRBV18 and TRBJ1-6, with D possibly being TRBD1 (6 bases). V was pared by 3 bases and J by 8 bases, with 8 bases between. In germline, CDR1 is KGHSH, CDR2 LQKENI. The CDR3 totals 13 residues.

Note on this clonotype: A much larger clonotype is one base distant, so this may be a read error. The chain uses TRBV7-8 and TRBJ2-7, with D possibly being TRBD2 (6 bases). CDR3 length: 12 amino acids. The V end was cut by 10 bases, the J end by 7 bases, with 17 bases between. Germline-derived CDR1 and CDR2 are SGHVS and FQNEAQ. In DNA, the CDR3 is TGTGCCAACGCCCCCGGGAGAGGTGAGCAGTACTTC. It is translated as CANAPGRGEQYF.

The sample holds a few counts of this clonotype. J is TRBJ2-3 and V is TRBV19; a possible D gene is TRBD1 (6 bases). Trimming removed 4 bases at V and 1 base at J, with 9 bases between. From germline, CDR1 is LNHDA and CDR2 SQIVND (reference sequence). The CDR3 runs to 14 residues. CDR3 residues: CASSNRVGTDTQYF. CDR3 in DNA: TGTGCCAGTAGTAACAGGGTGGGCACAGATACGCAGTATTTT. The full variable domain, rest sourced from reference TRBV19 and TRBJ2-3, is DGGITQSPKYLFRKEGQNVTLSCEQNLNHDAMYWYRQDPGQGLRLIYYSQIVNDFQKGDIAEGYSVSREKKESFPLTVTSAQKNPTAFYLCASSNRVGTDTQYFGPGTRLTVL.

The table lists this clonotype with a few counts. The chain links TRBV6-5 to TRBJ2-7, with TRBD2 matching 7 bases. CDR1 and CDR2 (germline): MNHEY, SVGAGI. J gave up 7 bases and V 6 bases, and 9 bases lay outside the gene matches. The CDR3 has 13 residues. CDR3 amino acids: CASSPGRGGEQYF. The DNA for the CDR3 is TGTGCCAGCAGCCCTGGGAGGGGCGGGGAGCAGTACTTC.

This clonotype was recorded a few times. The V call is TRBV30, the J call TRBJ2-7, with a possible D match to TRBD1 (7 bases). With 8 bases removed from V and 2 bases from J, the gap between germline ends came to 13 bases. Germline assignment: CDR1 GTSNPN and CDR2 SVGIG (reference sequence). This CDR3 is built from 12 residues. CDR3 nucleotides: TGTGCCGCGGGACAGCAAACCTACGAGCAGTACTTC. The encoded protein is CAAGQQTYEQYF.

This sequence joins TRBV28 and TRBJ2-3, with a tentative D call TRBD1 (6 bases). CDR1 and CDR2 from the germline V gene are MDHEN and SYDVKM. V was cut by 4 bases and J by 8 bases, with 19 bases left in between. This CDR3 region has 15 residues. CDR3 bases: TGTGCCAGCAGTTCGGACAGAACTCGAGGTGGTACGCAGTATTTT. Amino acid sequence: CASSSDRTRGGTQYF.

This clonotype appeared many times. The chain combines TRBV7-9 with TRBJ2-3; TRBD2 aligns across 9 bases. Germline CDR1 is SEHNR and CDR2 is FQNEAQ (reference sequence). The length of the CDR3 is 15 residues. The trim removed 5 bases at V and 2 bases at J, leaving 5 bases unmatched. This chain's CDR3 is CASSPTSGPTDTQYF. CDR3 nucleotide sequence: TGTGCCAGCAGCCCGACTAGCGGCCCCACAGATACGCAGTATTTT.

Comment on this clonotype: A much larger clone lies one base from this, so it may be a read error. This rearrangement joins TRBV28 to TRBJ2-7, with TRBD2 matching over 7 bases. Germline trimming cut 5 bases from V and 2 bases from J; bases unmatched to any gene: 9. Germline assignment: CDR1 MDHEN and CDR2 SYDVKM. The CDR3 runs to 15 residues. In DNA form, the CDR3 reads TGTGCCAGCAGTCAGCGGACTAGAGTAACCTACGAGCAGTACTTC. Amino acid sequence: CASSQRTRVTYEQYF.

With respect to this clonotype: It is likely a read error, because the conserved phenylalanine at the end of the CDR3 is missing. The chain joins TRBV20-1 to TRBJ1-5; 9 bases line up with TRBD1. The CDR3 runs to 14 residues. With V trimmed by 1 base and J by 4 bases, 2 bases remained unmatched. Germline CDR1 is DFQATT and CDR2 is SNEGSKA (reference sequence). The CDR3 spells CSARGDRVNQPQHL. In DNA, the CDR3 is TGCAGTGCTAGAGGGGACAGGGTAAATCAGCCCCAGCATCTT.

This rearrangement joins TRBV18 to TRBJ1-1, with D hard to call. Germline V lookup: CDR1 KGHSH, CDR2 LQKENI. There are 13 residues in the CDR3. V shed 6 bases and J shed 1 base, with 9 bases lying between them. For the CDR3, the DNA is TGTGCCAGCTCGCCGGGTCGGAACACTGAAGCTTTCTTT. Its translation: CASSPGRNTEAFF.